This T cell receptor (beta chain) was documented in a study of T cell repertoires in cytomegalovirus infection (dated by TCRdb to the late 2010s). Concerning the study at large: The HLA type of each donor mattered for the analysis, because public TCR beta signatures pointed to carriage of CMV infection along with the matching HLA type.

The CDR3 runs 16 residues from the cysteine to the phenylalanine. Only the CDR3 DNA is retained, 48 bases long and in frame from the first base. From the germline V gene (reference sequence), CDR1 is SEHNR and CDR2 is FQNEAQ. V loses 3 bases at its end and J loses 6 bases; junction bases beyond the gene matches: 11. Worth noting for this clonotype: Its target antigen remains unknown. The record has no base qualities; no much larger clone is one base away.

Sequenced using an Illumina HiSeq 1500. TCRdb redid the processing of the public reads, applying fastp at Q25 and MiXCR, and retained in-frame beta chains. CDR3 protein sequences are deduplicated, and each keeps its most common genes and DNA. Here the sample has a few hundred thousand distinct CDR3 sequences; around a quarter occur a single time. The ten largest clones capture roughly an eighth of the sample. Broader findings and caveats from the paper: In both this cohort and an independent cohort of over 350 donors, the cumulative frequency of public TCR beta family members distinguished carriers of CMV infection plus the relevant HLA type. In the ex vivo response, HLA-C-restricted CMV-specific TCR beta clonotypes were dominant, and in two of eight donors the single most frequent clonotype came from this HLA-C-restricted group.

This sequence uses TRBV7-9 and TRBJ2-7, and TRBD2 aligns with 10 junction nucleotides. The sequencing sample was made of PBMCs. The clonotype originates from a human donor in good health (CMV status not recorded). Some clones in this sample may be carry-over from other donors' samples. DNA sequence: TGTGCCAGCAGCTTCAGCACCGGGACTAGCGCTCTCGAGCAGTACTTC. It is translated as CASSFSTGTSALEQYF.